This TCR beta chain was retrieved from a study of early T cells in non-severe SARS-CoV-2 infection listed by TCRdb under 2021. Background on the whole study: Because TCR sequencing relied on bulk RNA taken from unsorted whole blood, pairing of alpha and beta chains was not possible. The study at large found these results: Matching against VDJdb was skewed toward anti-spike CD8 responses, likely underestimated virus-specific expansions, and missed private and CD4 specificities.

This clonotype has only a few counts. What antigen it recognizes has not been identified. No base quality information exists; no much larger clone differs at one position. This was a case-control study nested in a cohort of healthcare workers in London, UK, who had nasopharyngeal swab PCR tests and blood samples taken every week. Healthcare workers were recruited between 23 and 31 March 2020, during the week of the UK lockdown, and were followed weekly for up to about 16 weeks. Libraries came from 5' RACE. This sample was sequenced with a NextSeq 500. Unique molecular identifiers were attached to individual cDNA molecules in the TCR library protocol so that sequencing error and PCR bias could be corrected. Both TCR alpha and beta chains were sequenced, and tight co-correlation was observed between alpha and beta sequence abundances in each sample. The authors' analysis ran thus. Decombinator V4 was used to annotate the V gene, J gene and CDR3 of the TCR sequences. Expanded TCRs were defined as changing significantly between any two time points under a Poisson model with p below 0.0001. Abundances of TCRs were expressed as counts per million after normalisation to the total number of TCRs sequenced in each sample. TRAV1-2 paired with TRAJ12, TRAJ20 or TRAJ33 defined MAIT TCRs, while TRAV10 paired with TRAJ18 defined iNKT TCRs. A search of VDJdb, accessed on 1 November 2021, was run for TCRs annotated to CMV, EBV and SARS-CoV-2, with TCRs annotated for multiple antigens excluded. Through fastp at Q25 and MiXCR, TCRdb rebuilt clones from the public reads, retaining in-frame beta chains. Identical CDR3 proteins give one entry, which carries the most common genes and DNA. TCRdb, not the authors, supplied the V and J calls. Present in this sample are some 55,000 distinct CDR3 sequences, 10% to 15% of which were seen just once. The ten largest account for 2.9% of the sample.

Trimming takes 4 bases off V and 1 base off J; junction bases not matched to a gene: 4. The CDR3 holds 16 amino acids from the cysteine to the phenylalanine. Of the read, only the CDR3 DNA is kept; its 48 bases are in frame from base 1. The sample was whole blood. The sequence links TRBV12-3 or TRBV12-4 to TRBJ2-1, with TRBD2 matching 10 junction bases. The clonotype was recovered from an adult who was a healthcare worker with PCR-confirmed SARS-CoV-2 infection or an uninfected control (not recorded which). Here the CDR3 is given as CASSSQRGGSYNEQFF. The base sequence is TGTGCCAGCAGTTCCCAGCGGGGGGGGTCCTACAATGAGCAGTTCTTC.